This record concerns one T cell receptor (beta chain) sequence. One entry per CDR3 protein, called by TCRdb with MiXCR from the RT-PCR reads. This sample yields about 680,000 distinct CDR3 sequences, of which 13% to 15% are seen a single time; 3.6% belongs to the top ten. Germline CDR1 is LGHNA and CDR2 is YNFKEQ. The CDR3 sequence is 16 residues long. V shed 4 bases and J shed 2 bases, with 14 bases lying between them. Sample: memory CD4+ T cells from blood. This sequence joins TRBV4-2 and TRBJ2-2; D may be TRBD1 or TRBD2 (6 bases each). This receptor was taken from a female donor in good health, serving as a healthy control. CDR3 region: CASSPAGGTNTGELFF. For the CDR3, the DNA is TGTGCCAGCAGCCCCGCGGGCGGGACAAACACCGGGGAGCTGTTTTTT.